Described below is a single T cell receptor beta chain sequence and its context. The antigen is not known. The sequenced template was cDNA made from the entire isolated RNA. Sequencing used immunoSEQ multiplex PCR; TCRdb keeps in-frame clones, though not all of them. Among 150,000 or so clones, more than 9.5% were seen once, and the ten largest hold roughly 2%. This CDR3 comprises 15 residues. V lost 2 bases, J lost 3 bases, and 4 bases stayed unmatched. The V gene's germline CDR1 is LGHNA and CDR2 YNFKEQ. This specimen belongs to a study of beta chain features in type 1 diabetes. Whole-study findings and limits: HLA influence on TCRB rearrangement stayed unresolved here.

Sequenced input: central memory CD4+ T cells from blood. The chain combines TRBV4-2 with TRBJ2-3; TRBD1 matches 8 bases. This TCR was recovered from a man aged 18-30 years in good health. Here the CDR3 DNA reads TGTGCCAGCAGCCAACAGGGGGCCGGGACAGATACGCAGTATTTT. Amino acid sequence: CASSQQGAGTDTQYF.